A single sample is the source of the 29 T cell receptor beta chains below, sequenced in a study of OX40 agonist ivuxolimab in advanced cancers. Sequencing used immunoSEQ multiplex PCR; TCRdb keeps in-frame clones, though not all of them. The sample has about 73,000 clones; around 90% are singletons. This material consisted of CD4+ or CD8+ T cells sorted from blood, taken in a trial of the OX40 agonist ivuxolimab. These receptors all stem from an adult with an advanced solid tumor such as melanoma, head and neck, liver or kidney cancer.

The chain is built from TRBV4-3 and TRBJ2-3; D perhaps matches TRBD1 (5 bases). The ends were cut back, 3 bases at V and 6 bases at J, with 13 bases in the middle. Per germline, CDR1 LGHNA and CDR2 YSLEER. CDR3 size: 14 residues. This chain's CDR3 is CASSHRRGRDTQYF. CDR3 nucleotide sequence: TGCGCCAGCAGCCATCGTAGGGGTCGGGATACGCAGTATTTT.

V gene TRBV12-5 combines with J gene TRBJ2-3; D ambiguous. Trimming took 3 bases from V and 4 from J, leaving 11 bases between them. The CDR3 sequence is 14 residues long. The germline V gene has CDR1 LGHNT and CDR2 FRNRAP. CDR3 region: CASGLGQSPDTQYF. CDR3 nucleotides: TGTGCTAGTGGTTTAGGCCAGAGCCCAGATACGCAGTATTTT. Filled out from reference TRBV12-5 and TRBJ2-3, the complete variable domain reads DARVTQTPRHKVTEMGQEVTMRCQPILGHNTVFWYRQTMMQGLELLAYFRNRAPLDDSGMPKDRFSAEMPDATLATLKIQPSEPRDSAVYFCASGLGQSPDTQYFGPGTRLTVL.

The rearrangement uses TRBV7-2 and TRBJ2-3; D uncertain. Germline CDR1 is SGHTA and CDR2 is FQGNSA. V lost 3 bases and J lost 3, with 7 bases in between. The CDR3 runs 13 residues. The CDR3, as DNA: TGTGCCAGCAGCTTGGCCAGGACAGATACGCAGTATTTT. Protein product: CASSLARTDTQYF.

This clone appeared once. The chain carries TRBV5-4 and TRBJ2-7; D is undetermined. There are 15 residues in the CDR3. Germline loops: CDR1 SGHNT, CDR2 YYREEE (reference sequence). V lost 0 bases and J 0 bases, leaving 10 bases between the germline ends. The CDR3: CASSLGRFSSYEQYF. The CDR3, as DNA: TGTGCCAGCAGCTTGGGTAGATTCAGCTCCTACGAGCAGTACTTC.

CDR3 residues: CASSPRDRNLLGGYTF. CDR3 bases: TGTGCCAGCAGCCCCCGGGACAGGAATCTACTGGGGGGCTACACCTTC. The chain couples TRBV9 to TRBJ1-2; 8 bases line up with TRBD1. CDR1 and CDR2 from the germline V gene are SGDLS and YYNGEE. The CDR3 extends over 16 amino acids. Germline trimming cut 4 bases from V and 8 bases from J; bases unmatched to any gene: 16.

V is TRBV30 and J is TRBJ2-5; D call uncertain. This CDR3 comprises 12 residues. Deletions cut 4 bases from V and 9 bases from J, with 15 bases between. The germline gives CDR1 GTSNPN, CDR2 SVGIG (reference sequence). CDR3: CAWIREPAAQYF. Written as DNA, the CDR3 is TGTGCCTGGATAAGGGAACCGGCTGCCCAGTACTTC.

This clone showed up just a few times. This CDR3 reads CASSYSRAGEAEAFF. CDR3 DNA: TGTGCCAGCAGTTACTCTAGGGCTGGGGAGGCTGAAGCTTTCTTT. The chain uses TRBV6-6 and TRBJ1-1; D call uncertain. The CDR3 runs 15 residues. V was pared by 0 bases and J by 6 bases, with 14 bases between. Germline CDR1 and CDR2: MNHNY and SVGAGI (reference sequence).

The rearrangement links TRBV30 to TRBJ2-1; TRBD2 matches at 9 bases. This CDR3 is built from 15 residues. CDR1 and CDR2 from the germline V gene are GTSNPN and SVGIG (reference sequence). Trimming removed 3 bases from V and 5 bases from J; junction bases left unmatched: 8. CDR3 region: CAWSSGTSRNNEQFF. CDR3 coding DNA: TGTGCCTGGAGCTCTGGGACTAGCCGAAACAATGAGCAGTTCTTC.

The chain links TRBV28 to TRBJ2-1; tentatively, D is TRBD1 (6 bases). V lost 4 bases and J 6 bases, leaving 13 bases between the germline ends. The CDR3 consists of 14 residues. Looked up from germline, CDR1 is MDHEN and CDR2 is SYDVKM. As DNA, the CDR3 is TGTGCCAGCAGTTCTACAGGGTATCGCAATGAGCAGTTCTTC. Translation: CASSSTGYRNEQFF. Full variable domain (remainder filled in from reference TRBV28 and TRBJ2-1): DVKVTQSSRYLVKRTGEKVFLECVQDMDHENMFWYRQDPGLGLRLIYFSYDVKMKEKGDIPEGYSVSREKKERFSLILESASTNQTSMYLCASSSTGYRNEQFFGPGTRLTVL.

V and J are TRBV7-3 and TRBJ2-1; 9 bases match TRBD2. V lost 5 bases and J lost 0; bases outside the gene matches: 5. The CDR3 length is 16 residues. Germline V gene data show CDR1 as SGHTA and CDR2 as FQGTGA. The DNA of the CDR3 is TGTGCCAGCAGCACGACTAGCGGTGCCTCCTACAATGAGCAGTTCTTC. It codes for CASSTTSGASYNEQFF.

The DNA of the CDR3 is TGTGCCAGCAGCCTACAGGGGGGCAATCAGCCCCAGCATTTT. This gives the protein CASSLQGGNQPQHF. The chain is built from TRBV27 and TRBJ1-5; 8 bases align to TRBD1. The CDR3 contains 14 residues. Germline CDR1 is MNHEY and CDR2 is SMNVEV (reference sequence). The V segment lost 6 bases and the J segment 2 bases; nucleotides outside the gene matches: 3.

The CDR3 coding sequence is TGTGCCAGCAGCGTAGAAAGGGTTGGATACGAGCAGTACTTC. Amino acid sequence: CASSVERVGYEQYF. The V call is TRBV9, the J call TRBJ2-7; D unresolved. Deletions cut 0 bases from V and 4 bases from J, with 11 bases between. The germline gives CDR1 SGDLS, CDR2 YYNGEE. This CDR3 is 14 amino acids long.

The rearrangement uses TRBV28 and TRBJ1-4; D ambiguous. The CDR3 contains 15 residues. Germline V lookup: CDR1 MDHEN, CDR2 SYDVKM. V lost 8 bases and J lost 11, with 24 bases in between. The CDR3 sequence is CASRKSVGSPGKLFF. The DNA for the CDR3 is TGTGCCAGCCGCAAGTCCGTAGGGAGTCCGGGTAAACTGTTTTTT.

Concerning this clone itself: A read error may produce the germline difference seen at one junction end. This CDR3 is also generated by other DNA sequences in the sample. The genes are TRBV30 and TRBJ2-5; 8 positions agree with TRBD1. The germline gives CDR1 GTSNPN, CDR2 SVGIG (reference sequence). The CDR3 runs to 14 residues. The CDR3 DNA is TGCGCCTGGAGTCGGGGTGGACAGGGAGAGACCCAGTACTTC. Protein: CAWSRGGQGETQYF.

This clone was detected only once. The gene calls are TRBV30 and TRBJ2-1; 9 nucleotides agree with TRBD1. Germline V CDR1 and CDR2: GTSNPN, SVGIG (reference sequence). The junction had 1 base not matched to a gene; V was cut back by 2 bases and J by 8 bases. The CDR3 spans 12 residues. The CDR3 loop reads CAWSRTGDEQFF. CDR3 in DNA: TGTGCCTGGAGTAGGACAGGGGATGAGCAGTTCTTC.

The J gene is TRBJ2-5, the V gene TRBV7-3, with a tentative D call TRBD2 (5 bases). The CDR3 length is 13 residues. Germline V gene lookup returns CDR1 SGHTA and CDR2 FQGTGA. With 3 bases removed from V and 5 bases from J, the gap between germline ends came to 10 bases. In nucleotides, the CDR3 is TGTGCCAGCAGCTTCGTAGCGATGGAGACCCAGTACTTC. Amino acids: CASSFVAMETQYF.

This clone was counted once. CDR3 loop: CASSPARDTQYF. The DNA of the CDR3 is TGTGCCAGCAGCCCCGCGAGGGATACGCAGTATTTT. The chain carries TRBV7-2 and TRBJ2-3; D unresolved. This CDR3 has 12 residues. V shed 5 bases and J shed 6 bases, with 9 bases lying between them. Per the germline V gene, CDR1 is SGHTA and CDR2 is FQGNSA.

The chain couples TRBV18 to TRBJ1-1, with D perhaps TRBD1 (5 bases). This CDR3 contains 15 residues. The germline V gene encodes CDR1 KGHSH and CDR2 LQKENI. The ends were cut back, 0 bases at V and 4 bases at J, with 12 bases in the middle. The DNA for the CDR3 is TGTGCCAGCTCACCACCGTTAGGGGATAGCACTGAAGCTTTCTTT. This codes for CASSPPLGDSTEAFF. Filled out from reference TRBV18 and TRBJ1-1, the complete variable domain reads NAGVMQNPRHLVRRRGQEARLRCSPMKGHSHVYWYRQLPEEGLKFMVYLQKENIIDESGMPKERFSAEFPKEGPSILRIQQVVRGDSAAYFCASSPPLGDSTEAFFGQGTRLTVV.

The CDR3, as DNA: TGCGCCAGCAGCTTTTACGCAGGGTATAACAAAAACATTCAGTACTTC. As protein: CASSFYAGYNKNIQYF. The chain recombines TRBV5-1 with TRBJ2-4; possible D gene TRBD1, 5 bases. The CDR3 length is 16 residues. Trimming took 2 bases from V and 3 from J, leaving 15 bases between them. Per the germline V gene, CDR1 is SGHRS and CDR2 is YFSETQ.

The rearrangement links TRBV5-1 to TRBJ2-1; 12 bases map to TRBD2. V was pared by 4 bases and J by 0 bases, with 2 bases of the junction left unmatched. The germline V gene encodes CDR1 SGHRS and CDR2 YFSETQ. The CDR3 has 16 amino acids. CDR3: CASSQTSGSSYNEQFF. The CDR3 DNA reads as TGCGCCAGCAGCCAGACTAGCGGGAGCTCCTACAATGAGCAGTTCTTC.

The table lists this clone with a few counts. The chain has TRBV9 and TRBJ2-3; tentative D call: TRBD1 (5 bases). The CDR3 is 13 amino acids. From germline, CDR1 is SGDLS and CDR2 YYNGEE. V lost 4 bases, J lost 14 bases, and 20 bases lay in between. The CDR3 coding sequence is TGTGCCAGCAGCCCCGCGGACATCCCCACCCCGTATTTT. This translates into CASSPADIPTPYF.

V usage is TRBV27 and J usage is TRBJ2-7, with 11 nucleotides matching TRBD1. Germline V gene data show CDR1 as MNHEY and CDR2 as SMNVEV (reference sequence). V lost 5 bases to trimming and J lost 3 bases; unmatched junction nucleotides: 6. The CDR3 has 15 residues. The CDR3 sequence: CASSLGQGAVYEQYF. CDR3 bases: TGTGCCAGCAGTCTAGGACAGGGGGCAGTCTACGAGCAGTACTTC.

This clone was seen only a few times. The gene calls are TRBV30 and TRBJ2-7; D ambiguous. This CDR3 region has 12 residues. Per the germline V gene, CDR1 is GTSNPN and CDR2 is SVGIG (reference sequence). V lost 0 bases and J lost 7, with 10 bases in between. This chain's CDR3 is CAWSVTALEQYF. CDR3 DNA: TGTGCCTGGAGTGTAACGGCACTTGAGCAGTACTTC.

The rearrangement uses TRBV5-1 and TRBJ2-7; 7 positions match TRBD2. CDR1 is SGHRS and CDR2 is YFSETQ in the germline V gene. With V trimmed by 0 bases and J by 5 bases, 8 bases remained unmatched. This CDR3 region has 15 residues. For the CDR3, the DNA is TGCGCCAGCAGCTTGGGAGAGGGAGGGTCCCACGAGCAGTACTTC. Its protein product is CASSLGEGGSHEQYF.

The V and J genes are TRBV28 and TRBJ2-3, with 10 positions matching TRBD1. The V segment lost 11 bases and the J segment 5 bases; nucleotides outside the gene matches: 10. CDR3 length: 14 amino acids. Germline V lookup: CDR1 MDHEN, CDR2 SYDVKM. CDR3 protein: CASTPGQGLDTQYF. The CDR3 coding sequence is TGTGCCTCCACACCGGGACAGGGGTTAGATACGCAGTATTTT.

The gene calls are TRBV18 and TRBJ2-7; 9 bases map to TRBD1. The CDR3 is 15 residues long. Trimming cost V 6 bases and J 5 bases; bases outside gene matches: 11. From germline, CDR1 is KGHSH and CDR2 LQKENI. CDR3 amino acids: CASSWTGDRTNEQYF. The CDR3 coding sequence is TGTGCCAGCTCTTGGACAGGGGATAGGACTAACGAGCAGTACTTC.

The CDR3 here is CASSARGGRGETQYF. In DNA, the CDR3 is TGTGCCAGCAGCGCCCGGGGGGGACGGGGAGAGACCCAGTACTTC. The chain employs TRBV5-4 and TRBJ2-5, with 8 bases identical to TRBD2. Trimming took 4 bases from V and 4 from J; bases not matched to a gene: 9. CDR3 length: 15 residues. The V gene's germline CDR1 is SGHNT and CDR2 YYREEE (reference sequence).

The rearrangement uses TRBV19 and TRBJ1-5; TRBD1 is a possible D gene (5 bases). The CDR3 totals 16 residues. Trimming cost V 5 bases and J 3 bases, with 17 bases left between them. Germline CDR1 is LNHDA and CDR2 is SQIVND (reference sequence). CDR3 in amino acids: CASSPGGRGDNQPQHF. The DNA of the CDR3 is TGTGCCAGTAGTCCCGGTGGGAGGGGAGACAATCAGCCCCAGCATTTT.

The chain couples TRBV28 to TRBJ1-2; D call uncertain. From germline, CDR1 is MDHEN and CDR2 SYDVKM. CDR3 length: 13 residues. Trimming stripped 7 bases from V and 4 bases from J, with 13 bases between. The CDR3 region has the DNA TGTGCCAGCAAGGAAACTACCCTCTATGGCTACACCTTC. Protein sequence: CASKETTLYGYTF.